The source of this T cell receptor beta chain is a study of OX40 agonist ivuxolimab in advanced cancers. Turning to the study itself: At 0.01 to 10 mg/kg, ivuxolimab was administered intravenously to patients every 2 weeks. Three patients responded partially, comprising one with hepatocellular carcinoma and two with cutaneous melanoma.

Sequencing used immunoSEQ multiplex PCR; TCRdb keeps in-frame clones, though not all of them. The sample consists of 60,000 to 75,000 clones, more than 70% of them appearing once. Study outcomes and limitations: By week 6 at 0.1 to 3.0 mg/kg, blood CD4+ and CD8+ T cells had expanded clonally.

J gave up 6 bases and V 7 bases, and 9 bases lay outside the gene matches. CDR3 length equals 12 residues. Germline CDR1 reads SQVTM; CDR2 reads ANQGSEA. Systemic immunosuppression or a history of autoimmune disease excluded patients. Concerning this clone: Its antigen is not identified.

Here the sequenced sample was CD4+ or CD8+ T cells sorted from blood, taken in a trial of the OX40 agonist ivuxolimab. This chain joins TRBV29-1 and TRBJ2-7, with 7 positions matching TRBD1. The sequence was obtained from an adult with an advanced solid tumor such as melanoma, head and neck, liver or kidney cancer. The CDR3 DNA reads TGCAGCGGAACAGGGGAAAGGGGCGAGCAGTACTTC. Translated: CSGTGERGEQYF.